Below are 4 T cell receptor beta chains sequenced from a single sample in a study of T-cell reconstitution after alpha-beta-depleted transplantation in children. Preparation of the TCRbeta library was carried out with unique molecular identifiers. TCRdb re-analysed the PCR reads in MiXCR, keeping a single row per CDR3 protein. The repertoire consists of hundreds of thousands of distinct CDR3 sequences, with 10% to 15% occurring once and the leading ten covering 0.75% to 0.85%. The sequencing here drew on PBMCs, taken before TCRalphabeta/CD19-depleted stem cell transplant. The receptors shown here come from a girl aged 2 to 9 with congenital amegakaryocytic thrombocytopenia, due to receive a stem cell transplant.

This clonotype came up many times. V usage is TRBV10-3 and J usage is TRBJ2-1, with D maybe TRBD2 (5 bases). V dropped 6 bases and J dropped 5 bases, with 8 bases sitting between them. Germline loops: CDR1 ENHRY, CDR2 SYGVKD. The CDR3 covers 12 residues. CDR3 in amino acids: CAIRTGNNEQFF. The CDR3, as DNA: TGTGCCATCAGGACCGGGAACAATGAGCAGTTCTTC.

The rearrangement links TRBV5-1 to TRBJ2-3; D not certain. CDR3 length equals 14 residues. CDR1 and CDR2 from the germline V gene are SGHRS and YFSETQ. Trimming took 1 base from V and 2 from J, leaving 8 bases between them. In DNA form, the CDR3 reads TGCGCCAGCAGCTTGAGATCCCCCACAGATACGCAGTATTTT. Residues: CASSLRSPTDTQYF.

This clonotype was counted ten times or more. V usage is TRBV20-1 and J usage is TRBJ2-7; maybe TRBD1 (6 bases). Germline CDR1 reads DFQATT; CDR2 reads SNEGSKA (reference sequence). CDR3 length equals 13 residues. Trimming took 6 bases from V and 6 from J, leaving 18 bases between them. The CDR3 nucleotides are TGCAGTGCCGTAAGGACAGTACCTGGCGAGCAGTACTTC. Its translation is CSAVRTVPGEQYF.

The rearrangement joins TRBV5-1 to TRBJ1-1; 9 bases agree with TRBD1. Trimming took 0 bases from V and 5 from J; bases not matched to a gene: 2. The CDR3 is made up of 14 amino acids. CDR1 and CDR2 (germline): SGHRS, YFSETQ. CDR3 sequence reads: CASSLGDRGTEAFF. The CDR3 DNA is TGCGCCAGCAGCTTGGGAGACAGGGGGACTGAAGCTTTCTTT.